The 5 T cell receptor beta chains below all came from one sample that was sequenced in a study of cytomegalovirus exposure and HLA in healthy donors. PCR was performed using 60 Vbeta and 13 Jbeta primers. Repertoires were generated with immunoSEQ multiplex PCR, while TCRdb's copy carries only in-frame clones and drops some. The sample has 200,000 or so clones, 84% seen once; the top ten hold 0.2% to 0.3%. Specimen: PBMCs. The receptors shown here come from a boy aged 5-17 years in good health and CMV-seronegative.

The chain couples TRBV27 to TRBJ1-5; 7 bases align to TRBD1. The CDR3 is 15 residues long. The germline V gene has CDR1 MNHEY and CDR2 SMNVEV (reference sequence). J lost 6 bases, V lost 5 bases, and 10 bases had no gene match. The DNA of the CDR3 is TGTGCCAGCAGTCCTTACCAGGGGGGAGGTCAGCCCCAGCATTTT. Translation gives CASSPYQGGGQPQHF.

The chain combines TRBV27 with TRBJ2-7; 9 nucleotides align to TRBD1. CDR3 length equals 14 residues. Germline V gives CDR1 MNHEY, CDR2 SMNVEV (reference sequence). The V gene end was trimmed by 5 bases and the J gene end by 5 bases; junction bases not matched to a gene: 7. The DNA for the CDR3 is TGTGCCAGCAGTGACCGGACAGGGGAGGACGAGCAGTACTTC. It is translated as CASSDRTGEDEQYF.

This clone was picked up a small number of times. This chain connects TRBV4-3 to TRBJ1-4, with 10 bases lining up with TRBD1. The CDR3 is made up of 14 amino acids. The germline V gene encodes CDR1 LGHNA and CDR2 YSLEER. After removal of 5 bases from V and 4 bases from J, the junction contained 1 base not matched to a gene. CDR3 in DNA: TGCGCCAGCAGCGGGGACAGGGGTAATGAAAAACTGTTTTTT. Translated, it gives CASSGDRGNEKLFF.

The rearrangement joins TRBV5-6 to TRBJ2-4; D is unresolved. The CDR3 length is 13 residues. Per germline, CDR1 SGHDT and CDR2 YYEEEE. The V end lost 2 bases, the J end lost 0 bases, and 3 bases lay between the germline ends. The CDR3 region is CASSFIAKNIQYF. CDR3 nucleotides: TGTGCCAGCAGCTTCATAGCCAAAAACATTCAGTACTTC.

The gene calls are TRBV5-1 and TRBJ2-7, with D hard to call. The CDR3 totals 16 residues. V was shortened by 0 bases and J by 0 bases, with 13 bases between the two germline ends. Germline V gene data show CDR1 as SGHRS and CDR2 as YFSETQ. The CDR3 coding sequence is TGCGCCAGCAGCTTGGGTCTGGTGTTCAGCTCCTACGAGCAGTACTTC. It yields the protein CASSLGLVFSSYEQYF.